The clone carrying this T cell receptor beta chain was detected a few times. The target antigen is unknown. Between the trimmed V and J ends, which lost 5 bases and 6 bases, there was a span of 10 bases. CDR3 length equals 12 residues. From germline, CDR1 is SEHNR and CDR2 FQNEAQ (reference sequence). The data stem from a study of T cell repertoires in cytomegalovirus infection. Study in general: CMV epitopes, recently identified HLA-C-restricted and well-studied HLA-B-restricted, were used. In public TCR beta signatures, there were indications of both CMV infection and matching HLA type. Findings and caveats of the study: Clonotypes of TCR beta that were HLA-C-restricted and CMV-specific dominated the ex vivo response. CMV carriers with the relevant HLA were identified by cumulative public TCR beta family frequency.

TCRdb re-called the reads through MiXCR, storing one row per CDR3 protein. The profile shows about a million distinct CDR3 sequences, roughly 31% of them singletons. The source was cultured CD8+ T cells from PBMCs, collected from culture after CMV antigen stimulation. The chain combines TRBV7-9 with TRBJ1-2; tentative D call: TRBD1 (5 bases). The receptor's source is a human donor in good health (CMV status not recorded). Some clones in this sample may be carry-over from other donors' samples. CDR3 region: CASSLTADGYTF. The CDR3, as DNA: TGTGCCAGCAGCCTGACAGCGGATGGCTACACCTTC.